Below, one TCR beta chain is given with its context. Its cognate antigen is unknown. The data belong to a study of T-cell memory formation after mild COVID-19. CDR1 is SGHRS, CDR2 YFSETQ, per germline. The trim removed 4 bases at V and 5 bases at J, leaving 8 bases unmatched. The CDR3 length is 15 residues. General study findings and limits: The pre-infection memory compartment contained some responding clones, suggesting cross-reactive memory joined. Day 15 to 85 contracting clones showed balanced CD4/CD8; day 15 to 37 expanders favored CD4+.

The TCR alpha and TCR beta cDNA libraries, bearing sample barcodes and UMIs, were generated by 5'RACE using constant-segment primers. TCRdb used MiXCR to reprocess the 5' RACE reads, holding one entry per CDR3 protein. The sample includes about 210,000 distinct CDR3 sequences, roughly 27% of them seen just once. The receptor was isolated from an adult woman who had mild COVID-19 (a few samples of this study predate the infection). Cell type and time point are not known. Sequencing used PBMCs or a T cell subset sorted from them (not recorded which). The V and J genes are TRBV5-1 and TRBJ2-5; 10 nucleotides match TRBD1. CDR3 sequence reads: CASSTGTGERETQYF. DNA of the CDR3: TGCGCCAGCAGCACCGGGACAGGGGAGCGGGAGACCCAGTACTTC.